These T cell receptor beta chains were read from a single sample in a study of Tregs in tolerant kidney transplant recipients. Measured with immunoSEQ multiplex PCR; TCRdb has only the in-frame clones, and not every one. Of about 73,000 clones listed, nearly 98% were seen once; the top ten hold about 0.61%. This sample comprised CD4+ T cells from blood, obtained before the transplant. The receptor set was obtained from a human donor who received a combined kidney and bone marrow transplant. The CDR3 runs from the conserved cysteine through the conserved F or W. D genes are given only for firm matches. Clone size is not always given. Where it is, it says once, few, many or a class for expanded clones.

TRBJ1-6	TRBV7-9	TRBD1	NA	TGTGCCAGCAGCTTTGACAGGGGTGGCAATTCACCCCTCCACTTT	CASSFDRGGNSPLHF
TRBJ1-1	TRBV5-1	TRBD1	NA	TGCGCCAGCAGCTTGGAGGGACAGGGGGCCTTCATGAACACTGAAGCTTTCTTT	CASSLEGQGAFMNTEAFF
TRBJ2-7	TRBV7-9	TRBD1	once	TGTGCCAGCAGCTTCCGGACAGGGGACTACGAGCAGTACTTC	CASSFRTGDYEQYF
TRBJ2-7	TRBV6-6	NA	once	TGTGCCAGCAGTTACTCGCAGGGGAGCCGACCATACGAGCAGTACTTC	CASSYSQGSRPYEQYF
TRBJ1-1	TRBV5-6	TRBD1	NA	TGTGCCAGCAGCCAGTACAGGGGGTACACTGAAGCTTTCTTT	CASSQYRGYTEAFF
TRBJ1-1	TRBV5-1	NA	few	TGCGCCAGCAGCTTGGGAACGGCGGACACTGAAGCTTTCTTT	CASSLGTADTEAFF
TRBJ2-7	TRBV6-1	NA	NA	TGTGCCAGCAGTGAACGCAGCGGCGTCTTACCCTCCTACGAGCAGTACTTC	CASSERSGVLPSYEQYF
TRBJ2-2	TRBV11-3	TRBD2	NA	TGTGCCAGCAGAGGCGGGAGGGGTCTAAACACCGGGGAGCTGTTTTTT	CASRGGRGLNTGELFF
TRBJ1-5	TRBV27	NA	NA	TGTGCCACCCAGGGGAGTAGGTATGGCAATCAGCCCCAGCATTTT	CATQGSRYGNQPQHF
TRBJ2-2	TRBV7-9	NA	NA	TGTGCCAGCAGCTTAAGTTTTAGCGCGAACACCGGGGAGCTGTTTTTT	CASSLSFSANTGELFF
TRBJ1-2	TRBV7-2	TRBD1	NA	TGTGCCAGCAGCAACCCGGGACAGGGGGCGAATGGCTACACCTTC	CASSNPGQGANGYTF
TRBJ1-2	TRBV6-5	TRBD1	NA	TGTGCCAGCGGACAGGGGGCGAAGCACTATGGCTACACCTTC	CASGQGAKHYGYTF
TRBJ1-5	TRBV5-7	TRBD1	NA	TGTGCCAGCAGCTCGGACAGGGAGTTCCATCAGCCCCAGCATTTT	CASSSDREFHQPQHF
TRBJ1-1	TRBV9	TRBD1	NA	TGTGCCAGCAGCCTACTTAGACAGGGGACTGAAGCTTTCTTT	CASSLLRQGTEAFF
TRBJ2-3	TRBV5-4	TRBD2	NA	TGTGCCAGCAGCGGACCGACGGGGGGTAGCACAGATACGCAGTATTTT	CASSGPTGGSTDTQYF
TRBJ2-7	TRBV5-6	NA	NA	TGTGCCAGCAGCTTGGATGCGAATACCTACGAGCAGTACTTC	CASSLDANTYEQYF
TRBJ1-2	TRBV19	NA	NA	TGTGCCAGTAGTCTTACGACAGGCAAATACTATGGCTACACCTTC	CASSLTTGKYYGYTF
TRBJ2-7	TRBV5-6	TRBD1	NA	TGTGCCAGCAGCTCACCCCGGGACAGTATTGGCGAGCAGTACTTC	CASSSPRDSIGEQYF
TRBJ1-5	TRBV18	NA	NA	TGTGCCAGCTCACCGGACAAGTATCAGCCCCAGCATTTT	CASSPDKYQPQHF
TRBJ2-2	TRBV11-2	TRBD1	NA	TGTGCCAGCAGCTTAGATACAGGGGGCGCGTTCGGGGAGCTGTTTTTT	CASSLDTGGAFGELFF
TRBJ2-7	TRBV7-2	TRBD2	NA	TGTGCCAGCAGCTTCCGTTGGACTAGCGGGGGAATTGTATACGAGCAGTACTTC	CASSFRWTSGGIVYEQYF
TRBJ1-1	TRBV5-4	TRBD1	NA	TGTGCCAGCACCGGGAGAGGACAGGGGGGCACTGAAGCTTTCTTT	CASTGRGQGGTEAFF
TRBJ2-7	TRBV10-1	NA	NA	TGCGCCACCCCAGGGGGACTGATCTACGAGCAGTACTTC	CATPGGLIYEQYF
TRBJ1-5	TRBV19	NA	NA	TGTGCCAGTAGTATAACAGGATCGAATCAGCCCCAGCATTTT	CASSITGSNQPQHF
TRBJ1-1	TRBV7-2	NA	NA	TGTGCCAGCAGCTTAGTCGGACATGAAGCTTTCTTT	CASSLVGHEAFF
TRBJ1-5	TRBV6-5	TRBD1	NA	TGTGCCAGCAGTTACGACAGGGGCAATCAGCCCCAGCATTTT	CASSYDRGNQPQHF
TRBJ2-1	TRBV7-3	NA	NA	TGTGCCAGCAGCTTAAAGGACAGTAATGAGCAGTTCTTC	CASSLKDSNEQFF
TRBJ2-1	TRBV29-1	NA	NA	TGCAGCGTTGAAGGAGGGATCGGTGCCTACAATGAGCAGTTCTTC	CSVEGGIGAYNEQFF
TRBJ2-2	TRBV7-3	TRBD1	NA	TGTGCCAGCAGCTCCCACCACACCAGGACAGGCCACACCGGGGAGCTGTTTTTT	CASSSHHTRTGHTGELFF
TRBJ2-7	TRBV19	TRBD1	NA	TGTGCCAGTAGTATAGATCGGACAGGTTACGAGCAGTACTTC	CASSIDRTGYEQYF
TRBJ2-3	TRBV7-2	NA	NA	TGTGCCAGCAGCAAAACTAGGCTCGGTACGCAGTATTTT	CASSKTRLGTQYF
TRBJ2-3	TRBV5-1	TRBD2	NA	TGCGCCAGCAGCTTTGTGGGACTAGCAACAGATACGCAGTATTTT	CASSFVGLATDTQYF
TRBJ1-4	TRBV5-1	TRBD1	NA	TGCGCCAGCAGCCCGGGACAGGGAGATGAAAAACTGTTTTTT	CASSPGQGDEKLFF
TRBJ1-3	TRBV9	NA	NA	TGTGCCAGCAGCTCATACAGGGCCGGGGACCTCTCTGGAAACACCATATATTTT	CASSSYRAGDLSGNTIYF
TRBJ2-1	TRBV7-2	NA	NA	TGTGCCAGCAGCAAATGGGAGCGGTCCCACAATGAGCAGTTCTTC	CASSKWERSHNEQFF
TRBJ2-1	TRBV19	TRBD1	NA	TGTGCCAGTAGTAGGGACAGGGAGAATGAGCAGTTCTTC	CASSRDRENEQFF
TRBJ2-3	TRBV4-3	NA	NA	TGCGCCAGCAGCCAAGATTTGTCGACAGCAGATACGCAGTATTTT	CASSQDLSTADTQYF
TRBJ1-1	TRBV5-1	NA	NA	TGCGCCAGCAGCTTGGGGGGCATGAACACTGAAGCTTTCTTT	CASSLGGMNTEAFF
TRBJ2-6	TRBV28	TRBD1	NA	TGTGCCAGCAGTCCGGACAGGGGGACCTCCTCTGGGGCCAACGTCCTGACTTTC	CASSPDRGTSSGANVLTF
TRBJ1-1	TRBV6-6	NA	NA	TGTGCCAGCAGGGGAGGCACTGAAGCTTTCTTT	CASRGGTEAFF
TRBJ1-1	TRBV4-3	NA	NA	TGCGCCAGCAGCCAGAATGGGGAGGTGAACACTGAAGCTTTCTTT	CASSQNGEVNTEAFF
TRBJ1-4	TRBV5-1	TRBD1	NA	TGCGCCAGCAGCTTGGGGGGACAGGGGAAGAGGAAACTGTTTTTT	CASSLGGQGKRKLFF
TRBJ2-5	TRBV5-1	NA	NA	TGCGCCAGCAGCTTGTTCAAAGGGGCGAACCTGGAGACCCAGTACTTC	CASSLFKGANLETQYF
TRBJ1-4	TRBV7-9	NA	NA	TGTGCCAGCAGCTTAGAGGGAGCAACCAATGAAAAACTGTTTTTT	CASSLEGATNEKLFF
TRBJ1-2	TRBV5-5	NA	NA	TGTGCCAGCAGCCTCCAGGGCGTCTATGGCTACACCTTC	CASSLQGVYGYTF
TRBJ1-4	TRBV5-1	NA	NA	TGCGCCAGCAGCTTGGCCCAGGCTGGTAATGAAAAACTGTTTTTT	CASSLAQAGNEKLFF
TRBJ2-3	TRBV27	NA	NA	TGTGCCAGCAGTTTAGGCCCGGGAAACACAGATACGCAGTATTTT	CASSLGPGNTDTQYF
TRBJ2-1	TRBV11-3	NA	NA	TGTGCCAGCAGCTTCCGTCCTGAGATTGGTATCCATGAGCAGTTCTTC	CASSFRPEIGIHEQFF
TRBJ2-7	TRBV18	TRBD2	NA	TGTGCCAGCTCACCAGTGGGACTAACCTACGAGCAGTACTTC	CASSPVGLTYEQYF
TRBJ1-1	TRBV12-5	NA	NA	TGTGCTAGTGGTTTGGTCTTGGGAGGGTGGGCTGAAGCTTTCTTT	CASGLVLGGWAEAFF
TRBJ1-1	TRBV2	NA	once	TGTGCCAGCAGTACCAGAGGCGGCGACACTGAAGCTTTCTTT	CASSTRGGDTEAFF
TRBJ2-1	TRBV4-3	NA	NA	TGCGCCAGCAGCCAAGAGCCGCGCGGAGAGCAGTTCTTC	CASSQEPRGEQFF
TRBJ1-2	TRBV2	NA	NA	TGTGCCAGCAGTGCCCGACAAGTAAACTATGGCTACACCTTC	CASSARQVNYGYTF
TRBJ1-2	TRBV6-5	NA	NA	TGTGCCACCGCCCGTTCGGGTAACTATGGCTACACCTTC	CATARSGNYGYTF
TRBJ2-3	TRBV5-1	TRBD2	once	TGCGCCAGCAGCTTGGCCGAGTCGGGGGGGCCCGGGGCTACGCAGTATTTT	CASSLAESGGPGATQYF
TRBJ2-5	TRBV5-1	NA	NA	TGCGCCAGCAGCTCTCAGACTAGCCAAGAGACCCAGTACTTC	CASSSQTSQETQYF
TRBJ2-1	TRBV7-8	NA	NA	TGTGCCAGCACGGGGTACAATGAGCAGTTCTTC	CASTGYNEQFF
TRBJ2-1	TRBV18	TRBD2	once	TGTGCCAGCTCGCGGACTAGCGGGGAAAACAATGAGCAGTTCTTC	CASSRTSGENNEQFF
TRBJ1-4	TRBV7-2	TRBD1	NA	TGTGCCAGCAGCGGGACAGGGGTTAGGGAAAAACTGTTTTTT	CASSGTGVREKLFF
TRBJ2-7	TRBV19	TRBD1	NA	TGTGCCAGTAGCCCGACAGGGTATGTCTACGAGCAGTACTTC	CASSPTGYVYEQYF